The 32 T cell receptor beta chains presented below share a single source sample, sequenced in a study of response to subunit inactivated influenza vaccine. One entry per CDR3 protein results from TCRdb running MiXCR on the RT-PCR reads. The data show about 480,000 distinct CDR3 sequences, roughly 13% seen once. Source: PBMCs from blood, taken roughly 46 days after vaccination. These receptors were obtained from a man in his fifties who received an inactivated influenza vaccine.

This sequence joins TRBV4-1 and TRBJ1-5; D is possibly TRBD1 (5 bases). From germline, CDR1 is MGHRA and CDR2 YSYEKL. The V end was cut by 4 bases, the J end by 4 bases, with 17 bases between. The CDR3 has 16 amino acids. The CDR3 sequence is CASSLQGGQGNQPQHF. The CDR3 DNA follows: TGCGCCAGCAGCCTGCAGGGAGGGCAGGGTAATCAGCCCCAGCATTTT.

This clonotype was detected only a few times. V usage is TRBV5-1 and J usage is TRBJ2-3; D is perhaps TRBD1 or TRBD2 (5 bases each). The CDR3 consists of 15 residues. CDR1 is SGHRS, CDR2 YFSETQ, per germline. The V end was cut by 3 bases, the J end by 1 base, with 12 bases between. The CDR3 DNA is TGCGCCAGCAGCTCCCGAGGGGATGGCACAGATACGCAGTATTTT. This sequence encodes CASSSRGDGTDTQYF. The variable domain in full, completed from reference TRBV5-1 and TRBJ2-3, reads KAGVTQTPRYLIKTRGQQVTLSCSPISGHRSVSWYQQTPGQGLQFLFEYFSETQRNKGNFPGRFSGRQFSNSRSEMNVSTLELGDSALYLCASSSRGDGTDTQYFGPGTRLTVL.

This chain uses TRBV7-9 with TRBJ2-1; D is unclear. Per the germline V gene, CDR1 is SEHNR and CDR2 is FQNEAQ (reference sequence). With 5 bases removed from V and 3 bases from J, the gap between germline ends came to 14 bases. This CDR3 region has 15 residues. The CDR3 loop is CASSQAGSFYNEQFF. CDR3 coding DNA: TGTGCCAGCAGCCAGGCCGGGTCCTTCTACAATGAGCAGTTCTTC.

This clonotype has more than one count but fewer than ten. The chain uses TRBV9 and TRBJ2-7; 7 bases line up with TRBD2. Looked up from germline, CDR1 is SGDLS and CDR2 is YYNGEE. CDR3 length: 15 residues. The J segment lost 5 bases and the V segment lost 0 bases, leaving 8 bases of the junction unmatched. In DNA, the CDR3 is TGTGCCAGCAGCGTAGGGGAGGGCGGGAGCGACGAGCAGTACTTC. Encoded protein: CASSVGEGGSDEQYF.

This clonotype was recorded many times. V gene TRBV29-1 combines with J gene TRBJ2-5; possibly TRBD1 for D (7 bases). From germline, CDR1 is SQVTM and CDR2 ANQGSEA. The ends were cut back, 7 bases at V and 5 bases at J, with 17 bases in the middle. This CDR3 has 13 amino acids. The CDR3 nucleotides are TGCAGCGGCGGACAGGTCGCGGGGGAGACCCAGTACTTC. Translation gives CSGGQVAGETQYF.

V and J are TRBV5-5 and TRBJ2-7; D is undetermined. Germline values: CDR1 SGHKS, CDR2 YYEKEE (reference sequence). V was shortened by 2 bases and J by 5 bases, with 8 bases between the two germline ends. The CDR3 loop spans 12 amino acids. DNA for the CDR3: TGTGCCAGCAGCTTTTTCGGCAACGAGCAGTACTTC. Protein sequence: CASSFFGNEQYF.

The V gene is TRBV12-3 or TRBV12-4, the J gene TRBJ2-3, with 12 bases matching TRBD2. Trimming cost V 6 bases and J 0 bases; bases outside gene matches: 7. CDR3 length equals 17 residues. The CDR3 DNA reads as TGTGCCAGCAGCTTGAGACTAGCGGGGGTTAGCACAGATACGCAGTATTTT. Protein sequence: CASSLRLAGVSTDTQYF.

The CDR3 spells CASSLSQGRNEQFF. The CDR3, as DNA: TGTGCCAGCAGCCTGTCCCAAGGTCGCAATGAGCAGTTCTTC. The V call is TRBV7-2, the J call TRBJ2-1; no clear D. The CDR3 loop spans 14 amino acids. Germline V CDR1 and CDR2: SGHTA, FQGNSA. V gave up 5 bases and J gave up 6 bases, with 14 bases separating them. Combining the CDR3 with reference TRBV7-2 and TRBJ2-1 gives the whole variable domain GAGVSQSPSNKVTEKGKDVELRCDPISGHTALYWYRQSLGQGLEFLIYFQGNSAPDKSGLPSDRFSAERTGGSVSTLTIQRTQQEDSAVYLCASSLSQGRNEQFFGPGTRLTVL.

The chain joins TRBV7-9 to TRBJ2-7; D remains unclear. Germline V lookup: CDR1 SEHNR, CDR2 FQNEAQ (reference sequence). The CDR3 covers 14 residues. Trimming removed 2 bases from V and 3 bases from J, with 11 bases in between. CDR3 loop: CASSLLFQGYEQYF. DNA for the CDR3: TGTGCCAGCAGCTTATTGTTTCAAGGCTACGAGCAGTACTTC.

This clonotype was counted only a few times. The V gene is TRBV2, the J gene TRBJ2-1; 8 nucleotides line up with TRBD2. The CDR3 loop spans 10 amino acids. With 7 bases clipped from V and 10 bases from J, the junction kept 0 bases outside the gene matches. The V gene's germline CDR1 is SNHLY and CDR2 FYNNEI. In nucleotides, the CDR3 is TGTGCCAGCACTAGCGGGGAGCAGTTCTTC. Translation gives CASTSGEQFF.

This chain connects TRBV7-6 to TRBJ2-5; 11 nucleotides agree with TRBD2. The junction had 9 bases not matched to a gene; V was cut back by 1 base and J by 5 bases. CDR1 and CDR2 from the germline V gene are SGHVS and FNYEAQ. This CDR3 comprises 17 residues. DNA for the CDR3: TGTGCCAGCAGCTTAGTGGGACTAGCGGTCCGGGGGGAGACCCAGTACTTC. This translates into CASSLVGLAVRGETQYF.

The rearrangement links TRBV7-3 to TRBJ1-1; D is unresolved. Between the trimmed V and J ends, which lost 2 bases and 0 bases, there was a span of 7 bases. The germline V gene encodes CDR1 SGHTA and CDR2 FQGTGA. This CDR3 spans 14 amino acids. This CDR3 is CASSLQHMNTEAFF. In nucleotides, the CDR3 is TGTGCCAGCAGCTTACAGCACATGAACACTGAAGCTTTCTTT. The whole variable domain, filled in from reference TRBV7-3 and TRBJ1-1, reads GAGVSQTPSNKVTEKGKYVELRCDPISGHTALYWYRQSLGQGPEFLIYFQGTGAADDSGLPNDRFFAVRPEGSVSTLKIQRTERGDSAVYLCASSLQHMNTEAFFGQGTRLTVV.

This clonotype was counted at least ten times. This rearrangement joins TRBV15 to TRBJ2-1, with D perhaps TRBD1 or TRBD2 (5 bases each). Germline V lookup: CDR1 LNHNV, CDR2 YYDKDF (reference sequence). Trimming took 1 base from V and 5 from J, leaving 21 bases between them. This CDR3 comprises 18 residues. CDR3 bases: TGTGCCACCAGCAGAGTGGGGGAACTAAGACGGAGGAACAATGAGCAGTTCTTC. This sequence encodes CATSRVGELRRRNNEQFF.

This clonotype was recorded a few times. This chain joins TRBV18 and TRBJ2-7; 10 bases agree with TRBD1. The CDR3 sequence is 15 residues long. CDR1 and CDR2 from the germline V gene are KGHSH and LQKENI. Losses at the gene ends were 1 base for V and 3 bases for J; bases not matched to a gene: 3. CDR3 loop: CASSPRQGAYYEQYF. The CDR3 DNA follows: TGTGCCAGCTCACCACGACAGGGGGCCTACTACGAGCAGTACTTC.

This clonotype was seen a few times. The rearrangement links TRBV29-1 to TRBJ2-5, with D possibly matching TRBD1 (5 bases). There are 13 residues in the CDR3. Per the germline V gene, CDR1 is SQVTM and CDR2 is ANQGSEA. Trimming removed 3 bases from V and 4 bases from J, with 12 bases in between. DNA of the CDR3: TGCAGCGTTGAGAGACAGACGGGAGAGACCCAGTACTTC. Translating it yields CSVERQTGETQYF. Full variable domain (rest looked up from reference TRBV29-1 and TRBJ2-5): SAVISQKPSRDICQRGTSLTIQCQVDSQVTMMFWYRQQPGQSLTLIATANQGSEATYESGFVIDKFPISRPNLTFSTLTVSNMSPEDSSIYLCSVERQTGETQYFGPGTRLLVL.

This clonotype has only a few counts. V usage is TRBV20-1 and J usage is TRBJ2-7; 14 bases map to TRBD2. The CDR3 is made up of 11 amino acids. CDR1 is DFQATT, CDR2 SNEGSKA, per germline (reference sequence). The CDR3 spells CRGTSGSEQYF. CDR3 nucleotides: TGCAGGGGGACTAGCGGGAGCGAGCAGTACTTC.

This clonotype was detected only a few times. The chain uses TRBV11-2 and TRBJ2-3; 11 nucleotides match TRBD1. The germline gives CDR1 SGHAT, CDR2 FQNNGV. V gave up 2 bases and J gave up 0 bases; unmatched junction bases: 10. The CDR3 length is 19 residues. The CDR3 reads CASSLLSGQGGTSTDTQYF. In DNA form, the CDR3 reads TGTGCCAGCAGCTTATTGTCGGGACAGGGGGGGACTAGCACAGATACGCAGTATTTT.

This clonotype was seen only a few times. As DNA, the CDR3 is TGCGCCAGCAGCCAGGGCAGGTTAACTGAAGCTTTCTTT. Encoded protein: CASSQGRLTEAFF. The genes are TRBV4-3 and TRBJ1-1; D uncertain. Per the germline V gene, CDR1 is LGHNA and CDR2 is YSLEER. The CDR3 is made up of 13 amino acids. Trimming cost V 3 bases and J 5 bases, with 10 bases left between them.

This clonotype was counted a few times. The chain couples TRBV10-3 to TRBJ1-6, with TRBD1 identical over 7 bases. CDR1 is ENHRY and CDR2 is SYGVKD in the germline V gene. The CDR3 consists of 14 residues. The J segment lost 7 bases and the V segment lost 3 bases, leaving 3 bases of the junction unmatched. The CDR3 is CAISDEGANSPLHF. The DNA for the CDR3 is TGTGCCATCAGTGATGAGGGGGCAAATTCACCCCTCCACTTT.

The chain links TRBV24-1 to TRBJ2-1, with TRBD2 identical over 10 bases. V shed 9 bases, J shed 2 bases, and the junction held 3 bases outside the gene matches. This CDR3 is built from 14 residues. Germline CDR1 KGHDR, CDR2 SFDVKD. The CDR3 sequence is CATAAGGPYNEQFF. The CDR3 nucleotides read TGTGCCACCGCAGCGGGGGGGCCCTACAATGAGCAGTTCTTC.

This clonotype showed up just a few times. This chain connects TRBV28 to TRBJ2-7, with TRBD2 matching 8 bases. Germline-derived CDR1 and CDR2 are MDHEN and SYDVKM. This CDR3 spans 17 amino acids. J gave up 5 bases and V 0 bases, and 12 bases lay outside the gene matches. The CDR3 DNA reads as TGTGCCAGCAGTTTATGGCTCGGGGCGGGAGGATCCCACGAGCAGTACTTC. Protein: CASSLWLGAGGSHEQYF.

This clonotype was found a few times. The rearrangement links TRBV6-2 or TRBV6-3 to TRBJ1-1; TRBD1 agrees at 9 bases. V dropped 2 bases and J dropped 9; count of bases not matched to a gene: 4. Germline V lookup: CDR1 MNHEY, CDR2 SVGEGT. CDR3 length: 13 amino acids. CDR3 amino acids: CASSYAGQGKAFF. The CDR3 DNA sequence: TGTGCCAGCAGTTACGCGGGACAGGGTAAAGCTTTCTTT.

The table lists this clonotype with many counts. The J gene is TRBJ2-2, the V gene TRBV15, with a possible D match to TRBD1 (6 bases). Germline V gene lookup returns CDR1 LNHNV and CDR2 YYDKDF (reference sequence). The CDR3 length is 13 residues. V was clipped by 2 bases and J by 6 bases, with 7 bases between them. The CDR3 loop reads CATSRQGSGELFF. Written as DNA, the CDR3 is TGTGCCACCAGCAGACAGGGGTCCGGGGAGCTGTTTTTT.

The genes are TRBV7-2 and TRBJ1-5; D is undetermined. There are 14 residues in the CDR3. The germline V and J ends were trimmed by 8 bases and 0 bases, with 11 bases remaining between them. Germline CDR1 and CDR2: SGHTA and FQGNSA. The CDR3 sequence: CASAREHSNQPQHF. Here the CDR3 DNA reads TGTGCCAGCGCGAGGGAACATAGCAATCAGCCCCAGCATTTT.

The rearrangement joins TRBV24-1 to TRBJ2-5, with D hard to call. With 7 bases removed from V and 5 bases from J, the gap between germline ends came to 10 bases. CDR1 is KGHDR, CDR2 SFDVKD, per germline. The CDR3 loop spans 12 amino acids. CDR3 residues: CATSSGGETQYF. The CDR3, as DNA: TGTGCCACCAGCTCCGGTGGGGAGACCCAGTACTTC.

The V call is TRBV19, the J call TRBJ2-3, with TRBD2 matching 8 bases. The CDR3 covers 15 residues. The germline CDR1 and CDR2 sequences are LNHDA and SQIVND (reference sequence). V dropped 6 bases and J dropped 4; count of bases not matched to a gene: 9. DNA of the CDR3: TGTGCCAGTAGGGACCGGGCGGGAGGTGCAGATACGCAGTATTTT. Translation gives CASRDRAGGADTQYF.

This rearrangement joins TRBV27 to TRBJ2-7; D ambiguous. V lost 2 bases and J lost 4, with 9 bases in between. Germline V gene lookup returns CDR1 MNHEY and CDR2 SMNVEV (reference sequence). There are 13 residues in the CDR3. For the CDR3, the DNA is TGTGCCAGCAGTTTAAGCGCGGATTACGAGCAGTACTTC. Its translation is CASSLSADYEQYF.

The chain has TRBV10-3 and TRBJ2-3, with 10 bases matching TRBD1. Germline CDR1 and CDR2: ENHRY and SYGVKD. V lost 2 bases to trimming and J lost 4 bases; unmatched junction nucleotides: 6. The CDR3 has 16 residues. Here the CDR3 DNA reads TGTGCCATCAGTGAGACAGACAGGGGGCCCGCAGATACGCAGTATTTT. Translation: CAISETDRGPADTQYF.

The chain uses TRBV29-1 and TRBJ2-1; 8 nucleotides align to TRBD1. Germline V gene data show CDR1 as SQVTM and CDR2 as ANQGSEA. The CDR3 spans 13 residues. V lost 5 bases, J lost 2 bases, and 2 bases stayed unmatched. CDR3 bases: TGCAGCGTTTCGGGACAGGCCTACAATGAGCAGTTCTTC. Translating it yields CSVSGQAYNEQFF.

There are many counts of this clonotype. The chain employs TRBV5-1 and TRBJ2-7; the match to TRBD1 covers 8 bases. The V segment lost 0 bases and the J segment 2 bases; nucleotides outside the gene matches: 4. The germline CDR1 and CDR2 sequences are SGHRS and YFSETQ. The CDR3 spans 15 residues. CDR3 bases: TGCGCCAGCAGCTTGGGGGGGACAGGAGCCTACGAGCAGTACTTC. Residues: CASSLGGTGAYEQYF. Supplemented by reference TRBV5-1 and TRBJ2-7, the full variable domain reads KAGVTQTPRYLIKTRGQQVTLSCSPISGHRSVSWYQQTPGQGLQFLFEYFSETQRNKGNFPGRFSGRQFSNSRSEMNVSTLELGDSALYLCASSLGGTGAYEQYFGPGTRLTVT.

This clonotype was seen only a few times. V and J are TRBV20-1 and TRBJ2-2; TRBD1 matches at 7 bases. CDR1 and CDR2 from the germline V gene are DFQATT and SNEGSKA (reference sequence). The junction had 5 bases not matched to a gene; V was cut back by 5 bases and J by 5 bases. This CDR3 region has 13 residues. CDR3: CSAGDSITGELFF. The CDR3 DNA sequence: TGCAGTGCTGGGGACAGCATAACCGGGGAGCTGTTTTTT.

This clonotype came up a few times. The chain has TRBV20-1 and TRBJ1-5; 7 positions match TRBD1. The germline gives CDR1 DFQATT, CDR2 SNEGSKA (reference sequence). The CDR3 runs 16 residues. J lost 1 base, V lost 5 bases, and 11 bases had no gene match. Here the CDR3 reads CSALTGASGSNQPQHF. Written as DNA, the CDR3 is TGCAGTGCTCTTACAGGGGCATCTGGGAGCAATCAGCCCCAGCATTTT.